A selection of T cell receptor beta chains follows, all from one sample in a study of tissue T cells after allogeneic stem cell transplantation. Clones were sequenced by immunoSEQ multiplex PCR, and TCRdb holds only the in-frame ones, with some missing. The top ten hold about 5.7% of the sample, which has about 1,400 clones, about 85% seen once. Sequencing was performed on esophageal tissue, taken at autopsy. Receptors originate from a male patient aged 35-70 years with steroid-refractory graft-versus-host disease after an allogeneic stem cell transplant. Some T cells may be the graft donor's. Both conserved end residues are part of each CDR3. A D gene is named only where the DNA matches it firmly. For some rows the clone size is stated as once, few or many, or as a class when expanded; others skip it.

d_gene,j_gene,v_gene,abundance,CDR3aa,CDR3nt
TRBD1,TRBJ1-6,TRBV7-7,-,CASSLQVQGSSYNSPLHF,TGTGCCAGCAGCTTACAGGTACAGGGGAGCTCCTATAATTCACCCCTCCACTTT
-,TRBJ1-1,TRBV4-3,-,CASSQARRTSTEAFF,TGCGCCAGCAGCCAAGCCCGGCGCACTAGTACTGAAGCTTTCTTT
-,TRBJ2-3,TRBV9,-,CASSSRPDPLTDTQYF,TGTGCCAGCAGCTCAAGGCCCGACCCCCTGACAGATACGCAGTATTTT
-,TRBJ2-1,TRBV2,-,CASLRLGNEQFF,TGTGCCAGCCTGAGACTGGGCAATGAGCAGTTCTTC
TRBD1,TRBJ2-7,TRBV5-1,-,CASSLFPGTGVSYEQYF,TGCGCCAGCAGCTTGTTCCCCGGGACAGGGGTGTCCTACGAGCAGTACTTC
-,TRBJ1-3,TRBV30,-,CAWSVTRSNGNTIYF,TGTGCCTGGAGTGTAACCCGGTCTAACGGAAACACCATATATTTT
TRBD1,TRBJ2-3,TRBV4-3,-,CASSRDRGLEDTQYF,TGCGCCAGCAGCCGGGACAGGGGATTAGAAGATACGCAGTATTTT
-,TRBJ1-2,TRBV6-6,few,CASILDRNYGYTF,TGTGCCAGCATCCTGGACCGAAACTATGGCTACACCTTC
-,TRBJ2-3,TRBV4-3,once,CASSQSRLRDTQYF,TGCGCCAGCAGCCAAAGTCGTCTCAGAGATACGCAGTATTTT
TRBD1,TRBJ1-5,TRBV19,-,CASISSQGLVQPQHF,TGTGCCAGTATATCGTCACAGGGGCTAGTCCAGCCCCAGCATTTT
-,TRBJ2-5,TRBV7-2,-,CASSPRQETQYF,TGTGCCAGCAGCCCCAGGCAAGAGACCCAGTACTTC
-,TRBJ2-6,TRBV27,-,CASTAVVSTANVLTF,TGTGCCAGCACCGCCGTGGTATCGACAGCCAACGTCCTGACTTTC
TRBD1,TRBJ2-1,TRBV7-9,once,CASLPGQGYNEQFF,TGTGCCAGTCTTCCGGGACAGGGATACAATGAGCAGTTCTTC
TRBD2,TRBJ2-3,TRBV27,-,CASTPGTRSTDTQYF,TGTGCCAGCACTCCCGGGACTAGGAGCACAGATACGCAGTATTTT
-,TRBJ2-2,TRBV4-2,-,CASSPQALNTGELFF,TGTGCCAGCAGCCCCCAGGCACTGAACACCGGGGAGCTGTTTTTT
-,TRBJ1-2,TRBV5-1,-,CASSRVEGANYGYTF,TGCGCCAGCAGCCGAGTCGAGGGGGCTAACTATGGCTACACCTTC
-,TRBJ2-1,TRBV25-1,-,CASSAPGTYFYNEQFF,TGTGCCAGCAGTGCCCCCGGGACATATTTTTACAATGAGCAGTTCTTC
-,TRBJ2-7,TRBV18,-,CASSPGSPYEQYF,TGTGCCAGCTCACCGGGCAGTCCCTACGAGCAGTACTTC
TRBD1,TRBJ1-2,TRBV15,-,CATSENRGINYGYTF,TGTGCCACCAGCGAGAACAGGGGTATTAACTATGGCTACACCTTC
TRBD1,TRBJ2-3,TRBV29-1,-,CSVEKEAGGTQYF,TGCAGCGTTGAAAAGGAGGCAGGGGGTACGCAGTATTTT
TRBD1,TRBJ2-5,TRBV11-2,-,CASSPPDRGQETQYF,TGTGCCAGCAGCCCGCCTGACAGGGGTCAAGAGACCCAGTACTTC
-,TRBJ1-2,TRBV5-1,-,CASSPDGTNYGYTF,TGCGCCAGCAGCCCGGACGGGACTAACTATGGCTACACCTTC
-,TRBJ1-3,TRBV2,-,CASSEATPTSGNTIYF,TGTGCCAGCAGTGAAGCGACTCCTACCTCTGGAAACACCATATATTTT
TRBD1,TRBJ1-6,TRBV27,-,CASRDRGDRGNSPLHF,TGTGCCAGCAGGGACAGGGGAGATAGAGGGAATTCACCCCTCCACTTT
-,TRBJ1-4,TRBV18,-,CASSPFPRQTLATNEKLFF,TGTGCCAGCTCACCATTCCCCCGGCAGACTCTAGCAACTAATGAAAAACTGTTTTTT
-,TRBJ1-3,TRBV7-9,-,CASSRTGTGNTIYF,TGTGCCAGCAGTCGAACAGGGACTGGAAACACCATATATTTT
-,TRBJ2-7,TRBV19,-,CASSIVGVYGYEQYF,TGTGCCAGTAGTATAGTCGGAGTCTACGGCTACGAGCAGTACTTC
TRBD1,TRBJ1-2,TRBV19,-,CASSIGYYDRANYGYTF,TGTGCCAGTAGTATAGGCTACTACGACAGGGCTAACTATGGCTACACCTTC
-,TRBJ1-2,TRBV25-1,-,CASSEPLAGVYFGGYTF,TGTGCCAGCAGTGAACCTCTGGCAGGGGTATACTTTGGTGGCTACACCTTC
-,TRBJ2-1,TRBV19,-,CASSIGRSSYNEQFF,TGTGCCAGTAGTATCGGGCGGAGCTCCTACAATGAGCAGTTCTTC
-,TRBJ1-1,TRBV21-1,-,CASSAKRTGRITEAFF,TGTGCCAGCAGCGCCAAGAGGACGGGGCGAATCACTGAAGCTTTCTTT
-,TRBJ1-2,TRBV6-5,-,CASSYYTLGYGYTF,TGTGCCAGCAGTTACTACACCCTGGGCTATGGCTACACCTTC
TRBD1,TRBJ1-1,TRBV19,-,CASTANRGWTEAFF,TGTGCCAGTACTGCCAACAGGGGATGGACTGAAGCTTTCTTT
-,TRBJ2-7,TRBV28,-,CASSKASTYEQYF,TGTGCCAGCAGCAAAGCCAGTACCTACGAGCAGTACTTC
TRBD1,TRBJ2-1,TRBV27,-,CASSFNGQGRNEQFF,TGTGCCAGCAGTTTCAACGGACAGGGTCGCAATGAGCAGTTCTTC
-,TRBJ2-7,TRBV7-2,-,CASSLLTRSEQYF,TGTGCCAGCAGCTTGCTGACCCGAAGCGAGCAGTACTTC
TRBD2,TRBJ2-1,TRBV24-1,-,CATSDTSGGAYNEQFF,TGTGCCACCAGTGACACTAGCGGGGGGGCTTACAATGAGCAGTTCTTC
-,TRBJ2-5,TRBV7-6,once,CASSQGFRRRQETQYF,TGTGCCAGCAGCCAAGGGTTCAGGCGAAGGCAAGAGACCCAGTACTTC
-,TRBJ2-2,TRBV7-9,-,CASSLSETGELFF,TGTGCCAGCAGCTTATCCGAGACCGGGGAGCTGTTTTTT
TRBD2,TRBJ2-5,TRBV6-8,-,CASSDYGGGTPIGTQYF,TGTGCCAGCAGCGACTACGGGGGGGGGACCCCTATTGGGACCCAGTACTTC
TRBD2,TRBJ2-1,TRBV18,once,CASSPLAGGPLNNEQFF,TGTGCCAGCTCACCACTGGCGGGGGGCCCCTTGAACAATGAGCAGTTCTTC
-,TRBJ2-7,TRBV28,once,CASSLPRRAQYF,TGTGCCAGCAGTTTACCCCGTCGGGCGCAGTACTTC
-,TRBJ1-1,TRBV6-6,-,CASSNRQVASEAFF,TGTGCCAGCAGTAACCGACAGGTTGCTTCTGAAGCTTTCTTT
-,TRBJ1-4,TRBV19,-,CASRGGRSNEKLFF,TGTGCCAGTAGGGGGGGCAGGAGTAATGAAAAACTGTTTTTT
TRBD1,TRBJ2-5,TRBV7-6,-,CASSLGSGGFKTQYF,TGTGCCAGCAGCTTAGGGTCAGGGGGCTTCAAGACCCAGTACTTC
-,TRBJ2-1,TRBV18,-,CASSPESSSYNEQFF,TGTGCCAGCTCACCCGAAAGCAGCTCCTACAATGAGCAGTTCTTC
-,TRBJ2-7,TRBV27,-,CASSPVGIYEQYF,TGTGCCAGCAGTCCGGTAGGAATTTACGAGCAGTACTTC
TRBD1,TRBJ2-5,TRBV30,-,CAWSVSLNRGQRRETQYF,TGTGCCTGGAGTGTGTCCCTAAACAGGGGGCAACGGCGAGAGACCCAGTACTTC
-,TRBJ1-1,TRBV5-4,-,CASSRRTQGTTEAFF,TGTGCCAGCAGCCGCCGGACGCAGGGGACAACTGAAGCTTTCTTT
TRBD1,TRBJ2-5,TRBV7-2,-,CASSPPSGTVETQYF,TGTGCCAGCAGCCCCCCCTCCGGGACAGTAGAGACCCAGTACTTC
-,TRBJ1-2,TRBV21-1,-,CASSSEERGRRDGYTF,TGTGCCAGCAGCTCCGAAGAAAGGGGGCGCAGGGATGGCTACACCTTC
TRBD1,TRBJ1-4,TRBV25-1,-,CASSKMGTGNIEKLFF,TGTGCCAGCAGCAAAATGGGGACAGGGAATATCGAAAAACTGTTTTTT
-,TRBJ1-4,TRBV10-1,-,CASSATLQGEKLFF,TGCGCCAGCAGTGCAACGTTACAGGGAGAAAAACTGTTTTTT
TRBD2,TRBJ2-5,TRBV5-1,few,CASSLRRLAGKETQYF,TGCGCCAGCAGCCTCAGGAGACTAGCGGGGAAAGAGACCCAGTACTTC
TRBD1,TRBJ1-2,TRBV10-1,-,CASSGQGGGGYTF,TGCGCCAGCAGCGGACAGGGAGGCGGAGGCTACACCTTC
TRBD1,TRBJ2-1,TRBV7-2,-,CASSLNSGQGRNEQFF,TGTGCCAGCAGCTTAAACTCGGGACAGGGAAGGAATGAGCAGTTCTTC